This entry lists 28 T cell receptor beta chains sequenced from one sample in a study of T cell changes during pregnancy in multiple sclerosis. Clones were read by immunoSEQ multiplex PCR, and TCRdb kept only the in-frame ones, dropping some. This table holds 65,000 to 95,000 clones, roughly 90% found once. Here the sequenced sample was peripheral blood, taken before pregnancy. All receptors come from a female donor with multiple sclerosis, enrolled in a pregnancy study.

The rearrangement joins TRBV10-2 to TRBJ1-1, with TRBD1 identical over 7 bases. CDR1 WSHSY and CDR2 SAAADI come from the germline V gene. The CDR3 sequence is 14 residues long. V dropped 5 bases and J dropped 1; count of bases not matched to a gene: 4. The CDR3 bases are TGCGCCAGCAGTCGACAGGGCCCGAACACTGAAGCTTTCTTT. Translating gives CASSRQGPNTEAFF.

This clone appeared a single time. The CDR3 protein is CASSPWTGEGGYGYTF. Here the CDR3 DNA reads TGTGCCAGCAGTCCCTGGACAGGGGAGGGCGGCTATGGCTACACCTTC. The chain has TRBV27 and TRBJ1-2, with TRBD1 matching over 9 bases. The CDR3 extends over 16 amino acids. The V and J ends lost 5 bases and 4 bases, in that order; junction bases with no gene match: 11. The germline V gene encodes CDR1 MNHEY and CDR2 SMNVEV (reference sequence).

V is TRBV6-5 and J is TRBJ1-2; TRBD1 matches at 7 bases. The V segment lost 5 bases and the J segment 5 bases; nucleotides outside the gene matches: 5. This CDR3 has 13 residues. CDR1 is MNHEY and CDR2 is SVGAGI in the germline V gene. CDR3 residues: CASSRQGLYGYTF. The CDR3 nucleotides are TGTGCCAGCAGTCGACAGGGTTTGTATGGCTACACCTTC.

The CDR3 protein is CASSPGAGGTNTDTQYF. DNA of the CDR3: TGCGCCAGCAGCCCCGGCGCGGGCGGGACTAACACAGATACGCAGTATTTT. V and J are TRBV5-1 and TRBJ2-3, with 7 bases that match TRBD2. The junction had 13 bases not matched to a gene; V was cut back by 4 bases and J by 2 bases. The V gene's germline CDR1 is SGHRS and CDR2 YFSETQ. This CDR3 has 17 amino acids.

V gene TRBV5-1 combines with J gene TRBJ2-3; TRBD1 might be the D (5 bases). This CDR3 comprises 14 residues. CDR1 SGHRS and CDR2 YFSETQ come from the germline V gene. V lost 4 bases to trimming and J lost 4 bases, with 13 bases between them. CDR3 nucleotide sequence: TGCGCCAGCAGCGTACCGCAGGGCGCAGATACGCAGTATTTT. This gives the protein CASSVPQGADTQYF.

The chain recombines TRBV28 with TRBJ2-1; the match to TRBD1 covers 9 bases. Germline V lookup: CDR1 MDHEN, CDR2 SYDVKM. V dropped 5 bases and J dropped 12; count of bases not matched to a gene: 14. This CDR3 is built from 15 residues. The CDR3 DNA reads TGTGCCAGCAGTGCCCCGGGACAGGGATCCACGAGGCAGTTCTTC. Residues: CASSAPGQGSTRQFF.

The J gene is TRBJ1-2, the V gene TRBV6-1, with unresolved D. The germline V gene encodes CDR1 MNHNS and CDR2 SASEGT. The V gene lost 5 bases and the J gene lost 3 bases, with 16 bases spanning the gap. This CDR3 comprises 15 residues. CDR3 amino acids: CASSIRSSRDYGYTF. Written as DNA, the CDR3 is TGTGCCAGCAGTATCCGGAGTTCCCGCGACTATGGCTACACCTTC.

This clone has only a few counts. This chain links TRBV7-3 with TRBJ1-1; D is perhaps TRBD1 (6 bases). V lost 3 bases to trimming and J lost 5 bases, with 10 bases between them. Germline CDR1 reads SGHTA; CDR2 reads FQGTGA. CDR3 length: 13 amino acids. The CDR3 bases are TGTGCCAGCAGCTTGGGGACACTAACTGAAGCTTTCTTT. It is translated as CASSLGTLTEAFF.

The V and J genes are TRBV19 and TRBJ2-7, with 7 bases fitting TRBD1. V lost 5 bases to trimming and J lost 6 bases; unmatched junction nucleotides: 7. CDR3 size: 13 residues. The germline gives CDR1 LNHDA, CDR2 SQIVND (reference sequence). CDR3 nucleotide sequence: TGTGCCAGTAGTGGGAACAGGGGATCCGAGCAGTACTTC. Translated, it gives CASSGNRGSEQYF.

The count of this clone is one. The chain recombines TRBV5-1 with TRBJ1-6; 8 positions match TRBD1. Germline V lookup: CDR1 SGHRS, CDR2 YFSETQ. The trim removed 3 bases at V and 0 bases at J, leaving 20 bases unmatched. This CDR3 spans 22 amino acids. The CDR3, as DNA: TGCGCCAGCAGCTCCCGGGACAGGCCTTTTTCCGATAGTTCCTCCTATAATTCACCCCTCCACTTT. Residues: CASSSRDRPFSDSSSYNSPLHF.

Here the CDR3 reads CASSRPGDRAETQYF. The CDR3 DNA reads as TGTGCCAGCAGCCGTCCCGGGGACAGGGCAGAGACCCAGTACTTC. This chain joins TRBV5-6 and TRBJ2-5; 9 bases align to TRBD1. In germline, CDR1 is SGHDT, CDR2 YYEEEE. The CDR3 consists of 15 residues. V lost 4 bases, J lost 4 bases, and 8 bases stayed unmatched.

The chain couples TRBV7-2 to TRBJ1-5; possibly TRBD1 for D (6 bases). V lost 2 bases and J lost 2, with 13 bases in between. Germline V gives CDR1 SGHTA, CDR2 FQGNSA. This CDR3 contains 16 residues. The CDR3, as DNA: TGTGCCAGCAGCTTAAGTTTCAACAGGGGCAATCAGCCCCAGCATTTT. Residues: CASSLSFNRGNQPQHF. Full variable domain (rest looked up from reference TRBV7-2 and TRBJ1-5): GAGVSQSPSNKVTEKGKDVELRCDPISGHTALYWYRQSLGQGLEFLIYFQGNSAPDKSGLPSDRFSAERTGGSVSTLTIQRTQQEDSAVYLCASSLSFNRGNQPQHFGDGTRLSIL.

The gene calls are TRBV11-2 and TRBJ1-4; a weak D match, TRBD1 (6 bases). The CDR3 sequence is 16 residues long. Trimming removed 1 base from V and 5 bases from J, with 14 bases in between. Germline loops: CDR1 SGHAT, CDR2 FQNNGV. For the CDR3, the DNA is TGTGCCAGCAGCTTAGGACGGACAGTAGAAAATGAAAAACTGTTTTTT. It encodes CASSLGRTVENEKLFF.

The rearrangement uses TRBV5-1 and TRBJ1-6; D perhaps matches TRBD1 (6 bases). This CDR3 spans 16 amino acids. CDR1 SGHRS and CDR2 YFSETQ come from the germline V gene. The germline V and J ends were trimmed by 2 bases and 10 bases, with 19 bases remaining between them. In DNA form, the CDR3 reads TGCGCCAGCAGCTTAACCGGACCGGCAGGGGACTCACCCCTCCACTTT. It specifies CASSLTGPAGDSPLHF.

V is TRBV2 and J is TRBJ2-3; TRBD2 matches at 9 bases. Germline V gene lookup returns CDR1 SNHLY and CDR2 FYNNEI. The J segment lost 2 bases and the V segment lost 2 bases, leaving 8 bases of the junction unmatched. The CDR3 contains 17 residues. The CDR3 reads CASSEYPTSGVTDTQYF. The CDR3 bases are TGTGCCAGCAGTGAATACCCGACTAGCGGCGTCACAGATACGCAGTATTTT.

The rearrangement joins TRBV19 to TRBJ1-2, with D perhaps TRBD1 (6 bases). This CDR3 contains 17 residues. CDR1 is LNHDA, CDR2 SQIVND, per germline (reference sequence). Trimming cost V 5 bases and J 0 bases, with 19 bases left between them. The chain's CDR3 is CASSPWTAGVTNYGYTF. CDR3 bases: TGTGCCAGTAGTCCCTGGACAGCTGGAGTCACTAACTATGGCTACACCTTC.

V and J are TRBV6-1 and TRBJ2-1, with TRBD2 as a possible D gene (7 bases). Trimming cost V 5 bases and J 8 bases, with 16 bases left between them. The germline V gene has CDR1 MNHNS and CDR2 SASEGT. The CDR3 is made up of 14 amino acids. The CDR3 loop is CASSRRGGGDEQFF. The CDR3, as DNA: TGTGCCAGCAGTCGGCGAGGGGGGGGCGATGAGCAGTTCTTC.

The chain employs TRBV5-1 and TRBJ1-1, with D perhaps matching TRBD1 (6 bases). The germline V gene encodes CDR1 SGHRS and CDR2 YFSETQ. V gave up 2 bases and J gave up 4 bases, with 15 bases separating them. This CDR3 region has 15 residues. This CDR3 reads CASSFLQGRGTEAFF. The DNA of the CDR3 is TGCGCCAGCAGCTTCTTACAGGGACGAGGCACTGAAGCTTTCTTT.

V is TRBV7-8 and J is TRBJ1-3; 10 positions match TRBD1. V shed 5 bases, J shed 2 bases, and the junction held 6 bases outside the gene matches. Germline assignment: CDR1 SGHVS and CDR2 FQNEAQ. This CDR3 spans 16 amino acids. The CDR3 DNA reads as TGTGCCAGCAGCACAGACAGGGGGCGAGCTGGAAACACCATATATTTT. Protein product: CASSTDRGRAGNTIYF.

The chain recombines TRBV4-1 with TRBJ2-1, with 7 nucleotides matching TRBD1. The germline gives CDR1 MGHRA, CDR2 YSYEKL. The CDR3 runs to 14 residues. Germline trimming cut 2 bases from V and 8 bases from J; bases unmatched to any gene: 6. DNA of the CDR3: TGCGCCAGCAGCCAACCGACAGGGATCGATGAGCAGTTCTTC. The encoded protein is CASSQPTGIDEQFF.

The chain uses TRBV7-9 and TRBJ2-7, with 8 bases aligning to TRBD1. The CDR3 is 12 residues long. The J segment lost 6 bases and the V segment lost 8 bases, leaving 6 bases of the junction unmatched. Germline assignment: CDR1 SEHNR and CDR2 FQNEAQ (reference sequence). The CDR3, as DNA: TGTGCCAGCTCCTCAGGGGGCGGCGAGCAGTACTTC. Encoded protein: CASSSGGGEQYF.

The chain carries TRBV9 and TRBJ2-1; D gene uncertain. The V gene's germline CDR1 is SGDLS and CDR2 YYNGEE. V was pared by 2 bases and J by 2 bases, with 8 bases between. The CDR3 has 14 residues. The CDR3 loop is CASSVGDAYNEQFF. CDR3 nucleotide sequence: TGTGCCAGCAGCGTCGGAGACGCCTACAATGAGCAGTTCTTC.

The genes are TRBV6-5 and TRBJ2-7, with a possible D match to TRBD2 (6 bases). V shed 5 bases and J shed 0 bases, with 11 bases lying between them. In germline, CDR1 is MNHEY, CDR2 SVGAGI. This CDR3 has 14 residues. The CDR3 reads CASSTRGFSYEQYF. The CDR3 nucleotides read TGTGCCAGCAGTACCCGGGGGTTCTCCTACGAGCAGTACTTC.

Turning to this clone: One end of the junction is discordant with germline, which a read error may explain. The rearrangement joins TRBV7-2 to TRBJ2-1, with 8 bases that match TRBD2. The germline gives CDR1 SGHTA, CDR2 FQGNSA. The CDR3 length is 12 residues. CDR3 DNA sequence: TGTGCCAGCAGCCGGGGGGGACTGCCCCCGATCTTC. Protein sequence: CASSRGGLPPIF.

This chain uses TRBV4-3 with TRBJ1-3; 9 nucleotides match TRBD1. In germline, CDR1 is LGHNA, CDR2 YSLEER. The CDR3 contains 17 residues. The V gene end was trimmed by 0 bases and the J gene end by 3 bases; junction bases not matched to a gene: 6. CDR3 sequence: CASSQEPGQGLGNTIYF. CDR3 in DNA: TGCGCCAGCAGCCAAGAGCCGGGACAGGGACTTGGAAACACCATATATTTT.

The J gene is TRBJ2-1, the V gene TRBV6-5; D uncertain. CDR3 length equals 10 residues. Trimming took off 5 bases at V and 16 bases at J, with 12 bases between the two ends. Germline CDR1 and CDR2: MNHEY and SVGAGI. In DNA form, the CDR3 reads TGTGCCAGCAGTGAGGCTAGTCAATTCTTC. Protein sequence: CASSEASQFF.

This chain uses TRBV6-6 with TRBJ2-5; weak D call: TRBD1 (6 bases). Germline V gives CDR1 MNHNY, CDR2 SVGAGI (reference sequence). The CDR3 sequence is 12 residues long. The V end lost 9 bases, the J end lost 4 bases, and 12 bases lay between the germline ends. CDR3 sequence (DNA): TGTGCCAGTACAGGGTCGCTAGAGACCCAGTACTTC. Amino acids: CASTGSLETQYF.

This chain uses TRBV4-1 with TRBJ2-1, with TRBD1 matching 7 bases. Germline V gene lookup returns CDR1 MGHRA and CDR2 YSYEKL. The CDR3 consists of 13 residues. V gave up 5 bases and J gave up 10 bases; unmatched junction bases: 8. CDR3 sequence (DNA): TGCGCCAGCAGCGCGAGGGGGCACCAAGAGCAGTTCTTC. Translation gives CASSARGHQEQFF.